Listed below are T cell receptor beta chains from one sample, sequenced in a study of T-cell reconstitution after alpha-beta-depleted transplantation in children. TCRdb reprocessed the PCR reads via MiXCR and lists one record per CDR3 protein. The data contain just over 200,000 distinct CDR3 sequences, 7% to 9% of them singletons. The starting material was PBMCs, mostly from graft donor cells, obtained 360 days after TCRalphabeta/CD19-depleted stem cell transplant. Receptors originate from a male patient aged 2-9 years who had a stem cell transplant for acute myeloid leukemia, so the T cells may come from the graft donor. CDR3s include the opening cysteine and the closing phenylalanine or tryptophan. Some rows mark clone size as missing; the rest say once, few, many or name a class of expanded clone.

v_gene: TRBV29-1
abundance: many
j_gene: TRBJ1-2
CDR3aa: CSVEDSGRYGYTF

v_gene: TRBV12-3/TRBV12-4
abundance: many
j_gene: TRBJ1-2
CDR3aa: CASTRQGFGYGYTF

v_gene: TRBV20-1
abundance: few
j_gene: TRBJ2-5
CDR3aa: CSVIRGEETQYF

v_gene: TRBV4-2
abundance: .
j_gene: TRBJ2-1
CDR3aa: CASKDLGGGNNEQFF

v_gene: TRBV7-9
abundance: .
j_gene: TRBJ2-7
CDR3aa: CASSPIEGNRNYEQYF

v_gene: TRBV27
abundance: .
j_gene: TRBJ2-3
CDR3aa: CASSSTITTRFVTDTQYF

v_gene: TRBV5-6
abundance: .
j_gene: TRBJ2-3
CDR3aa: CASQHEHGHFSTSETDTQYF

v_gene: TRBV3-1
abundance: few
j_gene: TRBJ1-1
CDR3aa: CASSQDWREAFF

v_gene: TRBV5-1
abundance: .
j_gene: TRBJ2-7
CDR3aa: CASSLTIGGPYEQYF

v_gene: TRBV12-3/TRBV12-4
abundance: .
j_gene: TRBJ2-7
CDR3aa: CASTPASDHEQYF

v_gene: TRBV12-3/TRBV12-4
abundance: few
j_gene: TRBJ2-1
CDR3aa: CASSLEGGQVEQFF

v_gene: TRBV9
abundance: many
j_gene: TRBJ1-1
CDR3aa: CASSVGGPHNTEAFF

v_gene: TRBV25-1
abundance: few
j_gene: TRBJ2-7
CDR3aa: CASSGQGEDEQYF

v_gene: TRBV12-3/TRBV12-4
abundance: many
j_gene: TRBJ2-6
CDR3aa: CASSFVPAPGLAGANVLTF

v_gene: TRBV24-1
abundance: few
j_gene: TRBJ1-2
CDR3aa: CATSDWRDGYTF

v_gene: TRBV15
abundance: few
j_gene: TRBJ1-3
CDR3aa: CATSRATGNTIYF

v_gene: TRBV18
abundance: .
j_gene: TRBJ2-5
CDR3aa: CASSTGQETQYF

v_gene: TRBV12-3/TRBV12-4
abundance: many
j_gene: TRBJ1-6
CDR3aa: CASTVKLNSPLHF

v_gene: TRBV5-5
abundance: .
j_gene: TRBJ1-5
CDR3aa: CASSGGPPQGNQPQHF

v_gene: TRBV29-1
abundance: .
j_gene: TRBJ1-1
CDR3aa: CSVVWGRWNTEAFF

v_gene: TRBV12-3/TRBV12-4
abundance: few
j_gene: TRBJ2-1
CDR3aa: CASRWSWNEQFF

v_gene: TRBV5-1
abundance: many
j_gene: TRBJ1-1
CDR3aa: CASSLVFQGITEAFF

v_gene: TRBV20-1
abundance: .
j_gene: TRBJ1-2
CDR3aa: CSADQGRGSYGYTF

v_gene: TRBV12-3/TRBV12-4
abundance: few
j_gene: TRBJ1-2
CDR3aa: CASSLSGHPYGYTF

v_gene: TRBV30
abundance: .
j_gene: TRBJ1-4
CDR3aa: CAWRVKGAVEKLFF

v_gene: TRBV20-1
abundance: .
j_gene: TRBJ2-1
CDR3aa: CSAPGRTSGATNEQFF

v_gene: TRBV7-3
abundance: few
j_gene: TRBJ2-1
CDR3aa: CASSSGGQIYNEQFF

v_gene: TRBV5-6
abundance: .
j_gene: TRBJ2-4
CDR3aa: CASRSVGRGLNIQYF

v_gene: TRBV29-1
abundance: .
j_gene: TRBJ2-1
CDR3aa: CSVERVYNEQFF

v_gene: TRBV5-1
abundance: many
j_gene: TRBJ2-3
CDR3aa: CASLAGLAGAPDTQYF

v_gene: TRBV21-1
abundance: few
j_gene: TRBJ1-3
CDR3aa: CASSKTRQWTIYF

v_gene: TRBV7-6
abundance: many
j_gene: TRBJ2-1
CDR3aa: CASSLEPIKNEQFF

v_gene: TRBV20-1
abundance: few
j_gene: TRBJ2-4
CDR3aa: CSASNPAGTSGTGNIQYF

v_gene: TRBV30
abundance: .
j_gene: TRBJ1-5
CDR3aa: CAWSAYSNQPQHF

v_gene: TRBV20-1
abundance: many
j_gene: TRBJ2-7
CDR3aa: CSAIGQGGYEQYF

v_gene: TRBV5-1
abundance: .
j_gene: TRBJ2-1
CDR3aa: CASMRGSGYQGDEQFF

v_gene: TRBV5-1
abundance: many
j_gene: TRBJ2-7
CDR3aa: CASSPIGRFSYEQYF

v_gene: TRBV29-1
abundance: .
j_gene: TRBJ2-4
CDR3aa: CSVLTGGDIQYF

v_gene: TRBV20-1
abundance: few
j_gene: TRBJ1-1
CDR3aa: CSARDLSWSEAFF

v_gene: TRBV3-1
abundance: few
j_gene: TRBJ2-5
CDR3aa: CASSHLAGPQETQYF

v_gene: TRBV19
abundance: .
j_gene: TRBJ2-3
CDR3aa: CASTEPNTDTQYF

v_gene: TRBV20-1
abundance: .
j_gene: TRBJ2-2
CDR3aa: CSAHTGGPDTGELFF

v_gene: TRBV12-3/TRBV12-4
abundance: many
j_gene: TRBJ2-1
CDR3aa: CASLRVPRDEQFF

v_gene: TRBV20-1
abundance: .
j_gene: TRBJ2-1
CDR3aa: CSARGGAGVNNEQFF

v_gene: TRBV7-9
abundance: few
j_gene: TRBJ1-2
CDR3aa: CASSSDLGGYTF